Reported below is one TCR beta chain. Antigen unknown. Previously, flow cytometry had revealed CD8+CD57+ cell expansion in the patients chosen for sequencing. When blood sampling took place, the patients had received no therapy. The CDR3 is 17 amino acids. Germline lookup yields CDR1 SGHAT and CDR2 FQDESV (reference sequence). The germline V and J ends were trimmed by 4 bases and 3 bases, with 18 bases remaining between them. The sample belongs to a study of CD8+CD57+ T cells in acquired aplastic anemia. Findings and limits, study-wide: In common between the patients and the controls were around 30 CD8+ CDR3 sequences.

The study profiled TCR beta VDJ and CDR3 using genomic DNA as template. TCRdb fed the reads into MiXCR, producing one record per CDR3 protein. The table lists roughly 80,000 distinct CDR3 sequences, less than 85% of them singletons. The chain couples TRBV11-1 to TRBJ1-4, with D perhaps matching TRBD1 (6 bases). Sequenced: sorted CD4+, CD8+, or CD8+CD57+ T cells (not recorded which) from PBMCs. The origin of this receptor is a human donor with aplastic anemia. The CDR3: CASSSSGASWANEKLFF. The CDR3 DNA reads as TGTGCCAGCAGCTCATCGGGGGCCTCCTGGGCTAATGAAAAACTGTTTTTT.